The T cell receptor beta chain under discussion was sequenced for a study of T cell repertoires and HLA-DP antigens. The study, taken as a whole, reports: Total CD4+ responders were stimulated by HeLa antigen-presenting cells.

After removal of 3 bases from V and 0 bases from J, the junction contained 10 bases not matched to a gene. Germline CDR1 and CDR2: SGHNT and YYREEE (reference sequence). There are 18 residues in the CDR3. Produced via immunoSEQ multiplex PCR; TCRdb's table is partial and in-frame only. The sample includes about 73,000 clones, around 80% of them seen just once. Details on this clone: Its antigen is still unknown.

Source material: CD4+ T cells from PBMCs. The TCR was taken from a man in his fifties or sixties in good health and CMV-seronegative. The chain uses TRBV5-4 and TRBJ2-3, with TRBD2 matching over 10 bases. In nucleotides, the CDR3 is TGTGCCAGCAGCTACCTAGCGGGGGCCCAAGCTAGCACAGATACGCAGTATTTT. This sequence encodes CASSYLAGAQASTDTQYF.